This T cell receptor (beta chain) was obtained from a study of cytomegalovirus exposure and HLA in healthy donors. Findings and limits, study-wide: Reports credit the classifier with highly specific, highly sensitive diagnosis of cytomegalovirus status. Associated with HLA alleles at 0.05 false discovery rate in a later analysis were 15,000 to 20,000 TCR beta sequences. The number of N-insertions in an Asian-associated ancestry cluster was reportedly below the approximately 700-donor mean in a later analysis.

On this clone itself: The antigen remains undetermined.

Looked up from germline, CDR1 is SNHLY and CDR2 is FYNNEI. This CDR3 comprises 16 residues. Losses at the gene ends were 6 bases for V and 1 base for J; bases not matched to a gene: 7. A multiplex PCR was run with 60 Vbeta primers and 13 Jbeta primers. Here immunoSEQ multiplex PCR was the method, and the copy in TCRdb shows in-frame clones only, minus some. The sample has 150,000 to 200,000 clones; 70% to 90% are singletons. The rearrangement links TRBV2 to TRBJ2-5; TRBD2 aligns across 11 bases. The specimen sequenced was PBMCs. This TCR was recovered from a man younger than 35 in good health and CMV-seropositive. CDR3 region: CASRTSGERPQETQYF. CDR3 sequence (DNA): TGTGCCAGCAGGACTAGCGGGGAAAGACCCCAAGAGACCCAGTACTTC.